These 22 T cell receptor beta chains were sequenced from one sample in a study of blood T cell repertoires in COVID-19. Clones were sequenced by immunoSEQ multiplex PCR, and TCRdb holds only the in-frame ones, with some missing. Of just over 30,000 clones in the sample, roughly 90% were seen once. The specimen was peripheral blood. These receptors were obtained from a woman in her forties with active or convalescent COVID-19.

This clone was detected once. The chain carries TRBV7-3 and TRBJ2-7; 11 positions match TRBD2. Germline trimming cut 3 bases from V and 3 bases from J; bases unmatched to any gene: 7. CDR1 and CDR2 from the germline V gene are SGHTA and FQGTGA. This CDR3 spans 16 amino acids. The CDR3 nucleotides read TGTGCCAGCAGCTTGACCGGGACTAGCGGATTCTACGAGCAGTACTTC. This translates into CASSLTGTSGFYEQYF.

CDR3 amino acids: CASSFLAGNNEQFF. The CDR3 nucleotides read TGTGCCAGCAGTTTTCTAGCGGGAAACAATGAGCAGTTCTTC. The chain uses TRBV28 and TRBJ2-1, with TRBD2 matching 9 bases. The trim removed 3 bases at V and 5 bases at J, leaving 2 bases unmatched. The CDR3 totals 14 residues. Germline lookup yields CDR1 MDHEN and CDR2 SYDVKM.

The chain uses TRBV2 and TRBJ1-5; D is undetermined. Germline-derived CDR1 and CDR2 are SNHLY and FYNNEI. The CDR3 has 15 amino acids. The germline V and J ends were trimmed by 4 bases and 0 bases, with 10 bases remaining between them. This chain's CDR3 is CASSVLAVSNQPQHF. The CDR3 DNA sequence: TGTGCCAGCAGTGTTTTGGCAGTTAGCAATCAGCCCCAGCATTTT.

Here the CDR3 reads CASSLDSGSGSEQFF. The CDR3 region has the DNA TGTGCCAGCAGCTTAGATAGCGGGAGTGGGAGTGAGCAGTTCTTC. The chain is built from TRBV11-3 and TRBJ2-1; TRBD2 matches 9 bases. The junction had 6 bases not matched to a gene; V was cut back by 0 bases and J by 9 bases. The germline gives CDR1 SGHNT, CDR2 YENEEA. The CDR3 spans 15 residues.

This clone appeared a single time. The CDR3 spells CASSRLQGSGQPQHF. The CDR3 DNA reads TGTGCCAGTAGTAGATTACAGGGGTCAGGTCAGCCCCAGCATTTT. The chain combines TRBV19 with TRBJ1-5; 7 nucleotides agree with TRBD1. V shed 4 bases and J 6 bases; nucleotides not matched to a gene: 9. The V gene's germline CDR1 is LNHDA and CDR2 SQIVND (reference sequence). This CDR3 is 15 amino acids long.

This chain uses TRBV28 with TRBJ1-1; D remains unclear. Trimming took off 6 bases at V and 1 base at J, with 9 bases between the two ends. This CDR3 is built from 13 residues. CDR1 MDHEN and CDR2 SYDVKM come from the germline V gene. The CDR3 reads CASSWAKNTEAFF. CDR3 bases: TGTGCCAGCAGCTGGGCGAAGAACACTGAAGCTTTCTTT.

This clone was observed a single time. The chain links TRBV5-1 to TRBJ2-2; 7 bases line up with TRBD2. V was pared by 1 base and J by 2 bases, with 14 bases of the junction left unmatched. The CDR3 runs to 19 residues. Looked up from germline, CDR1 is SGHRS and CDR2 is YFSETQ. The CDR3 region has the DNA TGCGCCAGCAGCTTGAACTGGAGGGAGGGCCCCTTCAACACCGGGGAGCTGTTTTTT. Its protein is CASSLNWREGPFNTGELFF.

The chain couples TRBV27 to TRBJ1-2; a weak D match, TRBD1 (6 bases). CDR3 length: 14 residues. The germline V and J ends were trimmed by 6 bases and 8 bases, with 19 bases remaining between them. Per germline, CDR1 MNHEY and CDR2 SMNVEV (reference sequence). CDR3: CASRRGTGAGGYTF. The CDR3 DNA follows: TGTGCCAGCAGGAGGGGGACGGGAGCGGGGGGCTACACCTTC.

This chain joins TRBV4-2 and TRBJ2-2; TRBD2 matches 12 bases. The CDR3 runs to 17 residues. Germline assignment: CDR1 LGHNA and CDR2 YNFKEQ. Trimming at V came to 4 bases and at J to 6 bases, leaving 9 bases not matched to a gene. The CDR3 spells CASSPVALAGGSGELFF. The CDR3 DNA reads TGTGCCAGCAGCCCCGTAGCACTAGCGGGGGGATCCGGGGAGCTGTTTTTT.

The chain carries TRBV29-1 and TRBJ2-7; 9 positions match TRBD1. With V trimmed by 8 bases and J by 5 bases, 7 bases remained unmatched. The CDR3 has 12 amino acids. Looked up from germline, CDR1 is SQVTM and CDR2 is ANQGSEA. The CDR3 is CSTLQGANEQYF. Here the CDR3 DNA reads TGCAGCACCCTACAGGGGGCAAACGAGCAGTACTTC.

This chain uses TRBV11-3 with TRBJ1-1, with D possibly matching TRBD1 (5 bases). The CDR3 spans 18 residues. Germline V gene lookup returns CDR1 SGHNT and CDR2 YENEEA. V was trimmed by 5 bases and J by 0 bases, leaving 22 bases between them. The DNA for the CDR3 is TGTGCCAGCAGCAACTTAGGGGCTGGACCGTCCTTGAACACTGAAGCTTTCTTT. Translating it yields CASSNLGAGPSLNTEAFF.

The genes are TRBV7-9 and TRBJ1-1; 7 bases line up with TRBD1. This CDR3 has 14 amino acids. The junction had 1 base not matched to a gene; V was cut back by 2 bases and J by 1 base. Germline lookup yields CDR1 SEHNR and CDR2 FQNEAQ (reference sequence). The CDR3 DNA is TGTGCCAGCAGCTTAAGACAGGGGAACACTGAAGCTTTCTTT. Its protein product is CASSLRQGNTEAFF.

V and J are TRBV5-4 and TRBJ1-3; 8 nucleotides line up with TRBD1. Germline CDR1 SGHNT, CDR2 YYREEE (reference sequence). The CDR3 is made up of 18 amino acids. The V and J ends lost 3 bases and 2 bases, in that order; junction bases with no gene match: 13. CDR3 sequence: CASSSGGTGANPGNTIYF. CDR3 nucleotides: TGTGCCAGCAGCTCAGGGGGCACAGGGGCCAATCCTGGAAACACCATATATTTT.

The chain uses TRBV3-1 (or the pseudogene TRBV3-2) and TRBJ1-4, with TRBD1 as a possible D gene (5 bases). The germline gives CDR1 LGHDT, CDR2 YNNKEL (reference sequence). The V end lost 1 base, the J end lost 6 bases, and 9 bases lay between the germline ends. This CDR3 has 14 amino acids. As DNA, the CDR3 is TGTGCCAGCAGCCAAGCAGGGTACGATGAAAAACTGTTTTTT. Amino acids: CASSQAGYDEKLFF.

The chain has TRBV24-1 and TRBJ2-1, with a tentative D call TRBD2 (6 bases). Trimming pared 3 bases from V and 8 bases from J, leaving 25 bases between. This CDR3 has 18 residues. Germline V CDR1 and CDR2: KGHDR, SFDVKD. The CDR3 loop is CATSDAGSAGTTRDEQFF. The DNA for the CDR3 is TGTGCCACCAGTGATGCGGGATCCGCGGGAACTACAAGAGATGAGCAGTTCTTC.

The gene calls are TRBV15 and TRBJ2-7; TRBD1 agrees at 12 bases. Germline V gene lookup returns CDR1 LNHNV and CDR2 YYDKDF (reference sequence). Losses at the gene ends were 6 bases for V and 7 bases for J; bases not matched to a gene: 13. The CDR3 loop spans 16 amino acids. As DNA, the CDR3 is TGTGCCACCAGTGAGCCTCCGGGACAGGGGGCAGGGGAGCAGTACTTC. Its protein is CATSEPPGQGAGEQYF.

The J gene is TRBJ2-5, the V gene TRBV5-1, with 13 bases lining up with TRBD2. This CDR3 spans 17 amino acids. After removal of 5 bases from V and 0 bases from J, the junction contained 7 bases not matched to a gene. Germline CDR1 reads SGHRS; CDR2 reads YFSETQ. The CDR3 is CASRPGLAGLYQETQYF. The CDR3 DNA reads as TGCGCCAGCAGACCGGGACTAGCGGGGTTGTACCAAGAGACCCAGTACTTC.

This chain joins TRBV19 and TRBJ1-1, with D possibly TRBD1 on 5 matching bases. CDR3 length: 14 amino acids. Looked up from germline, CDR1 is LNHDA and CDR2 is SQIVND (reference sequence). Trimming cost V 3 bases and J 5 bases, with 13 bases left between them. The CDR3 loop reads CASSITQGGTEAFF. CDR3 bases: TGTGCCAGTAGTATCACGCAGGGTGGAACTGAAGCTTTCTTT.

J is TRBJ1-1 and V is TRBV23-1; TRBD1 is a possible D gene (6 bases). TRBV23-1 is given ORF status, its function remaining uncertain. CDR3 size: 19 residues. Trimming shortened V by 7 bases and J by 0 bases, and 27 bases separated the two germline ends. Here the CDR3 reads CASIRRGGSRNPMNTEAFF. The CDR3 DNA reads as TGCGCCAGCATTAGGAGGGGGGGCAGCCGAAACCCCATGAACACTGAAGCTTTCTTT.

The chain has TRBV29-1 and TRBJ2-7; 9 bases fit TRBD1. Germline CDR1 SQVTM, CDR2 ANQGSEA. The CDR3 loop spans 14 amino acids. V trimming: 1 base; J trimming: 6 bases; junction bases outside the gene matches: 7. As DNA, the CDR3 is TGCAGCGTTGAAGCGGGACAGGGAGTCAGCGAGCAGTACTTC. Its protein product is CSVEAGQGVSEQYF.

The CDR3 bases are TGTGCCTGGAGTGGGGGCAGGGCCGCAGGGCCCCAGCATTTT. Protein: CAWSGGRAAGPQHF. The V gene is TRBV30, the J gene TRBJ1-5; D perhaps matches TRBD1 (5 bases). The CDR3 contains 14 residues. Germline V gene sequence: CDR1 GTSNPN, CDR2 SVGIG (reference sequence). Trimming cost V 1 base and J 9 bases, with 16 bases left between them.

The rearrangement joins TRBV28 to TRBJ1-2, with a tentative D call TRBD1 (6 bases). V lost 5 bases, J lost 5 bases, and 15 bases lay in between. This CDR3 region has 14 residues. From germline, CDR1 is MDHEN and CDR2 SYDVKM. DNA for the CDR3: TGTGCCAGCAGTATCTACGGGACATTTTATGGCTACACCTTC. Encoded protein: CASSIYGTFYGYTF.